This TCR beta chain was sequenced during a study of cytomegalovirus exposure and HLA in healthy donors. The study, taken as a whole, reports: A missense DCLRE1C variant was associated with V- and J-gene trimming of TCR beta chains in a later analysis, and an independent cohort replicated the association. The study put 150 to 200 TCR beta chains on its list as cytomegalovirus-associated.

V gave up 4 bases and J gave up 7 bases, with 14 bases separating them. Germline assignment: CDR1 GTSNPN and CDR2 SVGIG (reference sequence). CDR3 length: 14 amino acids. Remarks on this clone: Its antigen is currently unknown.

Use of 60 Vbeta and 13 Jbeta primers characterized the PCR. In the original workflow: In a later analysis, of 70 million to 85 million unique beta chains, roughly 9.9 million appeared in at least two donors. Sequencing used immunoSEQ multiplex PCR; TCRdb keeps in-frame clones, though not all of them. D and trimming come from the DNA, and the V and J calls and clone size come from that table. The sample has about 130,000 clones; 70% to 85% are singletons. Sequencing input: PBMCs. This receptor was identified in a woman in her thirties or forties in good health and CMV-seropositive. The J gene is TRBJ1-6, the V gene TRBV30; D uncertain. CDR3 protein: CAWTSGRGNSPLHF. The CDR3 nucleotides read TGTGCCTGGACATCGGGCAGAGGGAATTCACCCCTCCACTTT.